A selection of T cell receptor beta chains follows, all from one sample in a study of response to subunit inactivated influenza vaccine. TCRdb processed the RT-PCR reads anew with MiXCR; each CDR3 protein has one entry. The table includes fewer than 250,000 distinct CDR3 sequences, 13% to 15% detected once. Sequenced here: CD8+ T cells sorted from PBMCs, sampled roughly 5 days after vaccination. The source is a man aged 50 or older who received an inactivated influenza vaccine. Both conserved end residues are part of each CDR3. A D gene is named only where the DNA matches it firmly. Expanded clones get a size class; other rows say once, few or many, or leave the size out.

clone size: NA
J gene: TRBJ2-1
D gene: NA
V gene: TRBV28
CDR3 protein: CASRQSYNEIVQFF
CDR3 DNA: TGTGCCAGCAGACAGAGTTACAATGAAATAGTGCAGTTCTTC

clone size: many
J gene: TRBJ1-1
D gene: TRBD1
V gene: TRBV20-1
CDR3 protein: CSAPSDRGKTEAFF
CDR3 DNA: TGCAGTGCCCCATCCGACAGGGGGAAGACTGAAGCTTTCTTT

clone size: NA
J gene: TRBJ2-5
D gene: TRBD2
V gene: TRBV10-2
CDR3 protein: CASSVSPAGLEETQYF
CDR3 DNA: TGCGCCAGCAGTGTGTCGCCGGCGGGACTAGAAGAGACCCAGTACTTC

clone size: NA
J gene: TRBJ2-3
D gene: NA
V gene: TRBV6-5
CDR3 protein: CASSYSLRATDTQYF
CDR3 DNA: TGTGCCAGCAGTTACTCCCTGAGGGCAACAGATACGCAGTATTTT

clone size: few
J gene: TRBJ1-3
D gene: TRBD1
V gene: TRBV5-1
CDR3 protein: CASSPYGTVGFGNTIYF
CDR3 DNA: TGCGCCAGCAGCCCGTACGGGACAGTGGGATTCGGAAACACCATATATTTT

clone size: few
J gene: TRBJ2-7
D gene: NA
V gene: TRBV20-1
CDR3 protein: CSARDWNEGNYEQYF
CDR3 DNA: TGCAGTGCAAGGGACTGGAATGAGGGGAACTACGAGCAGTACTTC

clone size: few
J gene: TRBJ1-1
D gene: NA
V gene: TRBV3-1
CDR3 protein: CASSQESEGDTEAFF
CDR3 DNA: TGTGCCAGCAGCCAAGAATCCGAAGGGGACACTGAAGCTTTCTTT

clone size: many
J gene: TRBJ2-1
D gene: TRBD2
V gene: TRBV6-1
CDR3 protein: CASSGGSSYNEQFF
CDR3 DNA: TGTGCCAGCAGCGGGGGGAGCTCCTACAATGAGCAGTTCTTC

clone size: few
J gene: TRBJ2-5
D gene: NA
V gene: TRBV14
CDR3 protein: CASSRIPSYIIETQYF
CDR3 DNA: TGTGCCAGCAGCCGCATTCCTAGCTATATAATCGAGACCCAGTACTTC

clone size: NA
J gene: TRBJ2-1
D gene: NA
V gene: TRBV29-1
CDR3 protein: CSVDGVRTGIGYNEQFF
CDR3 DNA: TGCAGCGTTGATGGGGTCAGAACGGGAATAGGGTACAATGAGCAGTTCTTC

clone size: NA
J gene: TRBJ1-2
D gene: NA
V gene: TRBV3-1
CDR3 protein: CASSPEMMGENGYTF
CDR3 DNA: TGTGCCAGCAGCCCGGAAATGATGGGTGAGAATGGCTACACCTTC

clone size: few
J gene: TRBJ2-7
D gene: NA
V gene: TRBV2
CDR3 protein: CASSEGASSTYEQYF
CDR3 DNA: TGTGCCAGCAGTGAAGGTGCGTCTAGCACCTACGAGCAGTACTTC

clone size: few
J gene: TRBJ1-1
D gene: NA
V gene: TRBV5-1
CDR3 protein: CASFQAGTFF
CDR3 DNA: TGCGCCAGCTTTCAGGCCGGGACTTTCTTT

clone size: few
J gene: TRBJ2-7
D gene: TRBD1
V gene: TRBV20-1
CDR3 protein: CSARSGTGGYEQYF
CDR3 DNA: TGCAGTGCTAGATCCGGGACAGGGGGCTACGAGCAGTACTTC

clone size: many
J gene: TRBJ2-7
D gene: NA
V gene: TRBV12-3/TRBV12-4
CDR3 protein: CASSFGTVSRDEQYF
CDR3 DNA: TGTGCCAGCAGTTTTGGGACTGTCTCTCGGGACGAGCAGTACTTC

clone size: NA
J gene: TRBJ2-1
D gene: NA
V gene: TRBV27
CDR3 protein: CASSPGPGGNNEQFF
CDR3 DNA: TGTGCCAGCAGTCCGGGGCCTGGGGGAAACAATGAGCAGTTCTTC

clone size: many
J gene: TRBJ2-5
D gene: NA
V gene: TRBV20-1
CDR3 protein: CSARDYERATDTQYF
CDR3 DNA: TGCAGTGCTAGAGATTATGAGCGGGCCACGGATACCCAGTACTTC

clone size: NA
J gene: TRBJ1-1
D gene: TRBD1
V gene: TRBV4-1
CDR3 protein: CASSRAGTDNTEAFF
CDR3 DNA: TGCGCCAGCAGCCGCGCCGGGACAGATAACACTGAAGCTTTCTTT

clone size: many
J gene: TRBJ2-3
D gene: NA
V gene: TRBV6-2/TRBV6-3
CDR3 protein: CASRLWGASTDTQYF
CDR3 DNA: TGTGCCAGCCGACTGTGGGGTGCAAGCACAGATACGCAGTATTTT

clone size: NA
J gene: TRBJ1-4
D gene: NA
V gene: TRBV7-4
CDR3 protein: CNNRALWREDEKLFF
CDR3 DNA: TGTAACAACCGGGCTCTATGGCGGGAGGATGAAAAACTGTTTTTT

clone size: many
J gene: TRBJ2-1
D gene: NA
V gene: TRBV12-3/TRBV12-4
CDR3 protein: CASSPPVDNEQFF
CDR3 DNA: TGTGCCAGCAGTCCACCTGTGGACAATGAGCAGTTCTTC

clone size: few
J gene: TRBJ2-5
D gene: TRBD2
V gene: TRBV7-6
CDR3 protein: CASSLVGVTSGRLRETQYF
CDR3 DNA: TGTGCCAGCAGCTTAGTCGGAGTTACTAGCGGGAGGTTAAGAGAGACCCAGTACTTC

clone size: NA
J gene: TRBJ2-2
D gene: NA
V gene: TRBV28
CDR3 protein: CASSPLVNTGELFF
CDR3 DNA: TGTGCCAGCAGCCCACTAGTAAACACCGGGGAGCTGTTTTTT

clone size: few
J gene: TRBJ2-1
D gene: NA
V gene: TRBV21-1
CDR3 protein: CASPGLAPYNEQFF
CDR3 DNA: TGTGCCAGCCCGGGACTAGCTCCCTACAATGAGCAGTTCTTC

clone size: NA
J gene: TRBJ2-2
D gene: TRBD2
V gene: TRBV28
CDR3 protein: CASSLPISESSGGTGELFF
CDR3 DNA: TGTGCCAGCAGTTTACCCATTAGTGAGTCTAGCGGGGGCACCGGGGAGCTGTTTTTT

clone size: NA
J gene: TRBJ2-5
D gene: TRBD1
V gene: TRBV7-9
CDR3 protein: CASSSSDRGYETQYF
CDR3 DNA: TGTGCCAGCAGCTCCTCGGACAGGGGATATGAGACCCAGTACTTC

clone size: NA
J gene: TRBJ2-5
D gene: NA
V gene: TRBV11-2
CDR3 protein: CASRTSDGGETQYF
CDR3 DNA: TGTGCCAGCAGGACCTCAGACGGCGGAGAGACCCAGTACTTC

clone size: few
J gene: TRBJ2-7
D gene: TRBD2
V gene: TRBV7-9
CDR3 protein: CASSLTSEKQKQYF
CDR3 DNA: TGTGCCAGCAGCCTCACTAGCGAAAAACAGAAGCAGTACTTC

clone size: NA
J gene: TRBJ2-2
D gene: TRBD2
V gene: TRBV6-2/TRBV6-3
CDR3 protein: CASSYWLAELNGELFF
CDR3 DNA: TGTGCCAGCAGTTATTGGCTAGCGGAACTGAACGGGGAGCTGTTTTTT

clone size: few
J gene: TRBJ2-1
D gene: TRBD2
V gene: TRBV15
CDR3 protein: CATSRVSASGTEQFF
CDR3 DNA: TGTGCCACCAGCAGAGTTAGTGCTAGCGGTACTGAGCAGTTCTTC

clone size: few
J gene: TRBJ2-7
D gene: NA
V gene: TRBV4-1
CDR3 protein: CASSQYEGIFYEQYF
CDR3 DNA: TGCGCCAGCAGCCAATATGAGGGGATCTTCTACGAGCAGTACTTC

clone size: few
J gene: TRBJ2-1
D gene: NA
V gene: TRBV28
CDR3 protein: CASSLLLASSYNEQFF
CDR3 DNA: TGTGCCAGCAGTTTATTATTGGCGAGCTCCTACAATGAGCAGTTCTTC

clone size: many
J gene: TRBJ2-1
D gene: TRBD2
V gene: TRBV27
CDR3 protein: CASSESGTSGTVEQFF
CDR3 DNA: TGTGCCAGCAGTGAATCCGGGACTAGCGGGACAGTTGAGCAGTTCTTC

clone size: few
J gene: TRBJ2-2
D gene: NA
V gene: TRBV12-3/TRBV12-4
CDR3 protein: CASSPIPGGSGELFF
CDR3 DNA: TGTGCCAGCAGTCCAATTCCTGGCGGGTCCGGGGAGCTGTTTTTT

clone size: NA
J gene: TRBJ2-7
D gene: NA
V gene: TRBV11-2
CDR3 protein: CASSLLSSYEQYF
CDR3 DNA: TGTGCCAGCAGCTTATTGAGCTCCTACGAGCAGTACTTC

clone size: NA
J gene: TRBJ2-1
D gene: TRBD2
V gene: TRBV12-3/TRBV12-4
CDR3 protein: CASSSKTSGSSNEQFF
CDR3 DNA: TGTGCCAGCAGTTCGAAGACTAGCGGGAGTTCCAATGAGCAGTTCTTC

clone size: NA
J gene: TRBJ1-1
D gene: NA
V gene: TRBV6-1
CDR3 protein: CASSTGQLTEAFF
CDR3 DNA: TGTGCCAGCAGTACGGGCCAGCTCACTGAAGCTTTCTTT

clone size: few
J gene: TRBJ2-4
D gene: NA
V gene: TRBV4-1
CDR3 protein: CASSPRTLAKNIQYF
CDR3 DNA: TGCGCCAGCAGCCCGCGGACATTAGCCAAAAACATTCAGTACTTC

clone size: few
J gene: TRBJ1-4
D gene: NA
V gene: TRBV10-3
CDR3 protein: CASSWAPGGSNEKLFF
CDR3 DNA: TGTGCCTCTTCTTGGGCACCCGGAGGCAGTAATGAAAAACTGTTTTTT

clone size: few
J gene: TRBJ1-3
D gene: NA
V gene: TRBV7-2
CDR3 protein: CASSLDSSTSGNTIYF
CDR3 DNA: TGTGCCAGCAGCTTAGACTCGAGTACCTCTGGAAACACCATATATTTT

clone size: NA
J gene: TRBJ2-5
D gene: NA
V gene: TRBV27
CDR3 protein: CASRRTVSFLETQYF
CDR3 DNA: TGTGCCAGCAGACGGACGGTCAGTTTTTTAGAGACCCAGTACTTC

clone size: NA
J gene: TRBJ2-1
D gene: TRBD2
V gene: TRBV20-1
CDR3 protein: CSARDLSGGYNEQFF
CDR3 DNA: TGCAGTGCTAGAGATCTTAGCGGGGGATACAATGAGCAGTTCTTC

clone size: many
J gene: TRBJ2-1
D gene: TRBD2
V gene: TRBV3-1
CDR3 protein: CASSPGTSALMVNEQFF
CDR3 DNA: TGTGCCAGCAGCCCCGGGACTAGCGCACTTATGGTAAATGAGCAGTTCTTC

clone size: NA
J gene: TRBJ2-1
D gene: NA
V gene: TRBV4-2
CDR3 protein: CASSQDPLGTIQFF
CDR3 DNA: TGTGCCAGCAGCCAAGATCCCCTGGGGACAATACAGTTCTTC

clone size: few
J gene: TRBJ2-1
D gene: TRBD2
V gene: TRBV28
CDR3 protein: CASSPSGRLGNEQFF
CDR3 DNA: TGTGCCAGCAGTCCTAGCGGGAGACTTGGGAATGAGCAGTTCTTC

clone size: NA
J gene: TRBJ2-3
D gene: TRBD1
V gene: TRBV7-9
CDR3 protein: CASSLTAGGEDTQYF
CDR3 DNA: TGTGCCAGCAGCTTAACGGCAGGGGGCGAAGATACGCAGTATTTT

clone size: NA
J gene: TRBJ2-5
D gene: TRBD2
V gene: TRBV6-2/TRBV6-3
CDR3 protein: CASESSGSETQYF
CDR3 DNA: TGTGCCAGCGAGTCTAGCGGGAGCGAGACCCAGTACTTC

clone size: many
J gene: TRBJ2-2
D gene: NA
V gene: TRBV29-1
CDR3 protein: CSVHRDTGELFF
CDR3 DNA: TGCAGCGTTCACAGGGACACCGGGGAGCTGTTTTTT

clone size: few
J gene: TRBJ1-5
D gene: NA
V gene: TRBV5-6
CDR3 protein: CASSLGSSYSNQPQHF
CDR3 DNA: TGTGCCAGCAGCTTGGGCAGTTCTTATAGCAATCAGCCCCAGCATTTT

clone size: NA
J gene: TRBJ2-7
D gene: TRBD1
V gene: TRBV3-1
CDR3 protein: CASSQVPTGGVYEQYF
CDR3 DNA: TGTGCCAGCAGCCAAGTCCCGACAGGGGGCGTATACGAGCAGTACTTC

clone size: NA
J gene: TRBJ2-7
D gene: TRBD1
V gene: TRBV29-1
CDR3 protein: CSVEDFTGTDYEQYF
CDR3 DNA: TGCAGCGTTGAAGATTTCACCGGGACAGACTACGAGCAGTACTTC

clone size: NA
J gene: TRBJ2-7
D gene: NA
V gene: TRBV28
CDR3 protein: CASSLIREFYEQYF
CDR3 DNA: TGTGCCAGCAGTTTAATAAGAGAATTCTACGAGCAGTACTTC

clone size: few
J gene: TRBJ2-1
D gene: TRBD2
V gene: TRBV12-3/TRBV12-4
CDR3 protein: CASSPVEGGDYNEQFF
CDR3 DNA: TGTGCCAGCAGCCCTGTGGAGGGAGGGGACTACAATGAGCAGTTCTTC

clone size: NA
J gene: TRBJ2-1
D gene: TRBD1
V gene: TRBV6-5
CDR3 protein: CASSNRGRNEQFF
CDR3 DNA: TGTGCCAGCAGTAACAGGGGGCGAAATGAGCAGTTCTTC